Reported below is one T cell receptor beta chain. The sample is drawn from a study of blood T cell repertoires in COVID-19. Study-wide context: T cells, B-cell-depleted T cells, or PBMCs provided the cDNA or gDNA that served as material.

The germline gives CDR1 SGHVS, CDR2 FQNEAQ. With 6 bases removed from V and 1 base from J, the gap between germline ends came to 15 bases. The CDR3 spans 15 residues. In the original workflow: Amplifying reference gene primers gave estimates of nucleated cell counts. TCRdb's table, derived via immunoSEQ multiplex PCR, lists solely in-frame clones and lacks some. V and J calls and clone size are copied from that table; D and trimming were computed from the DNA. The sample includes a few hundred thousand clones, around 89% of them seen just once. Individuals aged roughly 18 to 95 years were recruited from 24 US areas.

The chain employs TRBV7-8 and TRBJ1-1; no clear D gene. The sequenced sample consisted of PBMCs or T cells enriched from blood (not recorded which). The TCR was taken from a woman in her 40s with acute COVID-19. The CDR3 sequence: CASSQGLSKNTEAFF. DNA for the CDR3: TGTGCCAGCAGTCAAGGACTATCCAAGAACACTGAAGCTTTCTTT.